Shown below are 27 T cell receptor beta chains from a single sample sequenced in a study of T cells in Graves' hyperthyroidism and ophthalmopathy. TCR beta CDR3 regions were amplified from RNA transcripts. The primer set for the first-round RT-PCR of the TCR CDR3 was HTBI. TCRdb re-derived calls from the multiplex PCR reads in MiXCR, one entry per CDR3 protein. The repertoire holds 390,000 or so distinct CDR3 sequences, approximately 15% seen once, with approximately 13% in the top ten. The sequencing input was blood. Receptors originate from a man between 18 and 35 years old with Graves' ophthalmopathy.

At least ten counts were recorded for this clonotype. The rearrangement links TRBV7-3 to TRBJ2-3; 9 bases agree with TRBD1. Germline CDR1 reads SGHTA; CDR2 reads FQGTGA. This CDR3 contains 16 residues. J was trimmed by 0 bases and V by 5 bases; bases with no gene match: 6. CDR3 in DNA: TGTGCCAGCAGCCTCGCCGGGACAGGGAGCACAGATACGCAGTATTTT. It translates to CASSLAGTGSTDTQYF.

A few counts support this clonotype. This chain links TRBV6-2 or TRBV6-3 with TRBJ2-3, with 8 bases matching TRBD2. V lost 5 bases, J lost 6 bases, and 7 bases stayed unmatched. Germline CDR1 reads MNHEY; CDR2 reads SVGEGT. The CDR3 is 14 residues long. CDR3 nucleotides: TGTGCCAGCAGTCAAAACGGGGGGGCGGATACGCAGTATTTT. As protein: CASSQNGGADTQYF.

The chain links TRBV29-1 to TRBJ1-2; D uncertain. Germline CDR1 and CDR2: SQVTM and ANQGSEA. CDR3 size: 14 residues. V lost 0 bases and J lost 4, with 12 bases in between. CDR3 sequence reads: CSVEDAAAVYGYTF. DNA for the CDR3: TGCAGCGTTGAAGATGCGGCAGCTGTCTATGGCTACACCTTC. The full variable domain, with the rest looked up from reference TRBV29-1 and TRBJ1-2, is SAVISQKPSRDICQRGTSLTIQCQVDSQVTMMFWYRQQPGQSLTLIATANQGSEATYESGFVIDKFPISRPNLTFSTLTVSNMSPEDSSIYLCSVEDAAAVYGYTFGSGTRLTVV.

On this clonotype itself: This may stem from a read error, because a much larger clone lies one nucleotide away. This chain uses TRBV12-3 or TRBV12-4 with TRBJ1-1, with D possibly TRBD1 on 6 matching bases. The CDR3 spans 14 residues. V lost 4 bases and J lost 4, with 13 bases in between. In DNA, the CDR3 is TGTGCCAGCAGTTCAGATCAGGGGAGCACTGAAGCTTTCTTT. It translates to CASSSDQGSTEAFF.

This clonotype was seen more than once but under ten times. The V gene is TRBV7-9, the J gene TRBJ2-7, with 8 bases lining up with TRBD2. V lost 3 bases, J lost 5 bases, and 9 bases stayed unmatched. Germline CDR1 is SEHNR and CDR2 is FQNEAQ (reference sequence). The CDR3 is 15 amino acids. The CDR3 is CASSFPLSGNDEQYF. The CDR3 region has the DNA TGTGCCAGCAGCTTCCCACTTAGCGGGAACGACGAGCAGTACTTC.

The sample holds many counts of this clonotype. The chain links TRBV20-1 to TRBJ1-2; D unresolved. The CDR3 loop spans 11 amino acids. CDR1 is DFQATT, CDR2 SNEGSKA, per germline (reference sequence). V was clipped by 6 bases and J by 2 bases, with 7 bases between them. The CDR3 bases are TGCAGTGCCCGGCAGAACTATGGCTACACCTTC. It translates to CSARQNYGYTF.

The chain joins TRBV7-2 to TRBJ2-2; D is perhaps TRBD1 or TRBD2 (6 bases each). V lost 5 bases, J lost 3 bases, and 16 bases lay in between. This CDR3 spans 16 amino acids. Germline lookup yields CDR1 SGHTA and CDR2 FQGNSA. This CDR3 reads CASSPSRGLHTGELFF. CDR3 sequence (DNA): TGTGCCAGCAGCCCTAGCCGGGGGCTACACACCGGGGAGCTGTTTTTT.

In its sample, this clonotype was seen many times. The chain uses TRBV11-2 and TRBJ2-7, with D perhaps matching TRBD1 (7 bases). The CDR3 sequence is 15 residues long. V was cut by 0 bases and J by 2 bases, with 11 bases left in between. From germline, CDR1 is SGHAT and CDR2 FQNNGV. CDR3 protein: CASSLEAGGPYEQYF. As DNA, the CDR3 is TGTGCCAGCAGCTTAGAGGCAGGGGGGCCCTACGAGCAGTACTTC.

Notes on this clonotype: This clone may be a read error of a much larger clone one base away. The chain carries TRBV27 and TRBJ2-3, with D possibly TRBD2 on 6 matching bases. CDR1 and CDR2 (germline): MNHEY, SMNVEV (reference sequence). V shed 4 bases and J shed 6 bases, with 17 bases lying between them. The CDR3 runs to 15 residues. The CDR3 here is CASSSLGLGRDTQYF. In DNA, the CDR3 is TGTGCCAGCAGTTCTCTGGGACTTGGAAGGGATACGCAGTATTTT.

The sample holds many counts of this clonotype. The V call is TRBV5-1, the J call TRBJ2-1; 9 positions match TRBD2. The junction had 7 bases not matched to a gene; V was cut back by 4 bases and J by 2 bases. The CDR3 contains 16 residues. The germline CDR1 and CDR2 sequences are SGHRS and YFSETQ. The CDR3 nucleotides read TGCGCCAGCAGCCCGACTAGCGGAAGAACCTACAATGAGCAGTTCTTC. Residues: CASSPTSGRTYNEQFF.

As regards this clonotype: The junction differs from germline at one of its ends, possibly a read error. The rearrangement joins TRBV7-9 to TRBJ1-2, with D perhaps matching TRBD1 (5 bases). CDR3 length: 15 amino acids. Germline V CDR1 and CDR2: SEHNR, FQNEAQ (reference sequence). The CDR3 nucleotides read TGTGCCAGCGGCTTAGCGCAGGCAAGCAGGGATGGCTACACCTTC. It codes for CASGLAQASRDGYTF. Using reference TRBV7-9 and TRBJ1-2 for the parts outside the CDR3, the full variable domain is DTGVSQNPRHKITKRGQNVTFRCDPISEHNRLYWYRQTLGQGPEFLTYFQNEAQLEKSRLLSDRFSAERPKGSFSTLEIQRTEQGDSAMYLCASGLAQASRDGYTFGSGTRLTVV.

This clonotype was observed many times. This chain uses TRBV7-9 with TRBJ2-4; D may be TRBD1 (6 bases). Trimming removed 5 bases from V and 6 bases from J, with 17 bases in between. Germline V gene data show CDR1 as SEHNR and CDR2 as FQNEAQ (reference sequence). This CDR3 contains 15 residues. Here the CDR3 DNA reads TGTGCCAGCAGCCGGAAGGGGGACACCTCAAACATTCAGTACTTC. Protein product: CASSRKGDTSNIQYF.

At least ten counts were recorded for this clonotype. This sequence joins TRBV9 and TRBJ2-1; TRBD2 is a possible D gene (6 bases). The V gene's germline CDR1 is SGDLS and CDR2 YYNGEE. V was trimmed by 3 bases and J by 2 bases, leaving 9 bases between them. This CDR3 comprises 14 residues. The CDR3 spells CASSGGDPYNEQFF. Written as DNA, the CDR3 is TGTGCCAGCAGCGGCGGGGACCCCTACAATGAGCAGTTCTTC.

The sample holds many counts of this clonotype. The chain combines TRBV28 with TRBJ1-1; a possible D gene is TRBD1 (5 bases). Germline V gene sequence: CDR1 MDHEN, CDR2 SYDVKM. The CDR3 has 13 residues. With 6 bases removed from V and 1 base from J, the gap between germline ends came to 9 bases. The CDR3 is CASRAGSNTEAFF. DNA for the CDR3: TGTGCCAGCAGAGCAGGGTCGAACACTGAAGCTTTCTTT.

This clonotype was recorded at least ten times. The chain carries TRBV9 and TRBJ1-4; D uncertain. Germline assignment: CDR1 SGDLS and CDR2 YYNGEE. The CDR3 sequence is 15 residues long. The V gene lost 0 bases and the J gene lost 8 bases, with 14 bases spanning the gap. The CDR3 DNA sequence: TGTGCCAGCAGCGTAGTGGAGCATGGTTCCGAAAAACTGTTTTTT. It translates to CASSVVEHGSEKLFF.

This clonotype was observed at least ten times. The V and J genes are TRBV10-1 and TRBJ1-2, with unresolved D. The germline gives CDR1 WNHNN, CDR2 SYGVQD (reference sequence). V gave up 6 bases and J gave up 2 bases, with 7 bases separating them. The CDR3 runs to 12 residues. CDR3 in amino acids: CASSGPNYGYTF. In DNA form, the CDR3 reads TGCGCCAGCAGCGGGCCAAACTATGGCTACACCTTC.

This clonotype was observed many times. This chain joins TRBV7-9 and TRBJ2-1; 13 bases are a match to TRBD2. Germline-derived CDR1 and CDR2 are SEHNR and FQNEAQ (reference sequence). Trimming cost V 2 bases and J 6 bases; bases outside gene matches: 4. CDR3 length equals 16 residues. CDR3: CASSLSGTSGINEQFF. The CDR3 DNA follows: TGTGCCAGCAGCTTATCCGGGACTAGCGGGATCAATGAGCAGTTCTTC.

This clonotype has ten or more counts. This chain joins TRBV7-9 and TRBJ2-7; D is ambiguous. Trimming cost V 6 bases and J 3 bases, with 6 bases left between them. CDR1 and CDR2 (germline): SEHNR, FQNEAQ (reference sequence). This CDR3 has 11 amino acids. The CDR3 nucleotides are TGTGCCAGCAGTTACTACTACGAGCAGTACTTC. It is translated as CASSYYYEQYF.

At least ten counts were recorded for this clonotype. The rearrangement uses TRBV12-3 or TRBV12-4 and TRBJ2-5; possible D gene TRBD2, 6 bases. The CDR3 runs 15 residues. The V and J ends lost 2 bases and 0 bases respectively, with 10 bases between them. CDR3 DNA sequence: TGTGCCAGCAGTTTAAGGGAGGCCCACCAAGAGACCCAGTACTTC. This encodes CASSLREAHQETQYF.

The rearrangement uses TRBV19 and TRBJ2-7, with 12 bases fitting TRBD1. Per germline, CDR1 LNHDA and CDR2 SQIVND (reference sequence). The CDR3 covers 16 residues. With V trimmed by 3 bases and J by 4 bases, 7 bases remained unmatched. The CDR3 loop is CASSISGTGGGYEQYF. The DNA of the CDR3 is TGTGCCAGTAGTATCTCCGGGACAGGGGGCGGTTACGAGCAGTACTTC.

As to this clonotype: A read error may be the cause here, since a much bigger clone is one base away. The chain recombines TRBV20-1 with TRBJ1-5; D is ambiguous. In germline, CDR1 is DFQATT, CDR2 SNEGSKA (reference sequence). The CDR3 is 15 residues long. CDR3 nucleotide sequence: TGCAGGCCAAACTTCGGACGTAGTTACAATCAGCCCCAGCATTTT. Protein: CRPNFGRSYNQPQHF.

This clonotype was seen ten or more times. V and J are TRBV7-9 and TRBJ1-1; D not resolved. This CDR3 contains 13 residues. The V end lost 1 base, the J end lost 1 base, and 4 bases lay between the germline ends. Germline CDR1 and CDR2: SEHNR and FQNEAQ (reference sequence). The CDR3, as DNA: TGTGCCAGCAGCTTAGACGAGAACACTGAAGCTTTCTTT. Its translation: CASSLDENTEAFF. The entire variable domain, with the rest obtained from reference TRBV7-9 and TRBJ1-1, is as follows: DTGVSQNPRHKITKRGQNVTFRCDPISEHNRLYWYRQTLGQGPEFLTYFQNEAQLEKSRLLSDRFSAERPKGSFSTLEIQRTEQGDSAMYLCASSLDENTEAFFGQGTRLTVV.

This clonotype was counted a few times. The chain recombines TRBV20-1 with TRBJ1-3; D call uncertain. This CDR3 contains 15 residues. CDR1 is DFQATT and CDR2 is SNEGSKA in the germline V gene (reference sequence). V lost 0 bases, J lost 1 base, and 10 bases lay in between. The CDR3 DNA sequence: TGCAGTGCTAGAGATTCTGGACGGTCTGGAAACACCATATATTTT. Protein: CSARDSGRSGNTIYF.

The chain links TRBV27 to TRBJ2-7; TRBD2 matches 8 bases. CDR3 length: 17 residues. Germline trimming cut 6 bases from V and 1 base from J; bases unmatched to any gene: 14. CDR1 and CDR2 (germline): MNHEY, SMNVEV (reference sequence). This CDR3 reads CASRPGGGLAVSYEQYF. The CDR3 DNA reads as TGTGCCAGCAGACCCGGGGGGGGGCTAGCGGTTTCCTACGAGCAGTACTTC.

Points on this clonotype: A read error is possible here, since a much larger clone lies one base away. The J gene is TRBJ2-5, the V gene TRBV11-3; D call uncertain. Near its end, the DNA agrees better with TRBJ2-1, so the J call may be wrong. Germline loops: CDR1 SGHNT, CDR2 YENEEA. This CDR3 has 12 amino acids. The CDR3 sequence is CASSKTQETQFF. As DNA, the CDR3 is TGTGCCAGCAGCAAAACTCAGGAGACCCAGTTCTTC.

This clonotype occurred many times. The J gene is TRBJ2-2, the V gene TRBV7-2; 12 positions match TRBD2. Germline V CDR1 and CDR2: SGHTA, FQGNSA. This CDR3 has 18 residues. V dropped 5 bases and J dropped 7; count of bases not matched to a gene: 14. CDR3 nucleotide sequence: TGTGCCAGCAGCAAAACCGGACTAGCGGGGACGGACGACGGGGAGCTGTTTTTT. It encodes CASSKTGLAGTDDGELFF.

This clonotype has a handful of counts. CDR3 bases: TGTGCCAGTAGTACTAGCGGGGAGACCTACGAGCAGTACTTC. This codes for CASSTSGETYEQYF. The chain employs TRBV19 and TRBJ2-7, with 9 bases fitting TRBD2. The CDR3 is made up of 14 amino acids. Trimming cost V 4 bases and J 2 bases; bases outside gene matches: 3. CDR1 LNHDA and CDR2 SQIVND come from the germline V gene (reference sequence).